The text below deals with one T cell receptor beta chain. The specificity of this receptor is unknown. No base quality values were provided; no much bigger clone lies one nucleotide off. Patients with autoimmune disease history or receiving systemic immunosuppression were excluded from the trial. Peripheral blood for TCR sequencing was collected from all dose cohorts at baseline, on cycle 4 day 1, and on cycle 7 day 1. Samples were obtained from an open-label, multicenter, first-in-human phase I dose-escalation trial of ivuxolimab. Adults with locally advanced or metastatic melanoma, renal cell, hepatocellular, or head and neck squamous cell carcinoma were enrolled in the trial. Before TCR sequencing, CD4+ T cells and CD8+ T cells from peripheral blood were sorted into separate populations. Genomic DNA was extracted from sorted cells for sequencing of the TCRbeta CDR3 region. The immunoSEQ Assay was used for sequencing of TCRbeta CDR3 regions. As stored in TCRdb, this immuneACCESS dataset retains in-frame rearrangements with V and J assigned. A fraction of the clones does not appear; measured against another copy, unresolved V genes explain less than half of the discrepancy, and the remainder lacks a known reason. The sample table contains roughly 86,000 clones; only one count was recorded for 80% to 95% of them. The top ten clones comprise around 0.43% of the sample.

This specimen belongs to a study of OX40 agonist ivuxolimab in advanced cancers. Study-level background: Ivuxolimab was a fully human IgG2 agonistic monoclonal antibody targeting the costimulatory receptor OX40 (CD134). Patients were allowed to have had prior anti-PD-1, anti-PD-L1 or anti-CTLA-4 therapy, and more than 35% of the dose-escalation patients had been treated with checkpoint inhibitors. Peripheral TCRbeta sequencing was intended to test whether TCR sequence diversity was altered and clonal T-cell expansion was caused by ivuxolimab. The paper covers the monotherapy dose-escalation part of the phase I ivuxolimab trial, which included N = 52 patients. Intravenous ivuxolimab was administered to patients every 2 weeks at six dose levels: 0.01, 0.1, 0.3, 1.5, 3 and 10 mg/kg. The dose-escalation cohort was roughly 83% male with a mean age of approximately 60 years, ranging from roughly 23 to 90. Of the approximately 50 dose-escalation patients, hepatocellular carcinoma was present in around 19, melanoma in approximately 15, renal cell carcinoma in 9 and head and neck cancer in 9. Partial responses occurred in three dose-escalation patients, of whom one had hepatocellular carcinoma and two had cutaneous melanoma. Broad study findings and their caveats: On average, CD8+ T cells showed more expanded clones than CD4+ T cells after ivuxolimab. Which antigens the clonally expanded peripheral T cells were specific for was not determined. Low levels of normalized T-cell clonal expansion were also seen in some nonresponding patients. Clonal expansion of both CD4+ and CD8+ blood T cells was observed from baseline to week 6 at doses 0.1 to 3.0 mg/kg. In the 0.1-3.0 mg/kg groups, partial responders had among the lowest normalized peripheral clonal expansion, particularly in CD8+ T cells.

The germline V and J ends show losses of 2 bases and 3 bases respectively, and no gene match explains 7 bases of the junction. According to the germline V gene, CDR1 reads KGHSH and CDR2 reads LQKENI. The CDR3 goes from the cysteine to the phenylalanine over 17 residues. Just CDR3 DNA is preserved here, 51 bases in frame from base 1. This clonotype was sampled from an adult with an advanced solid tumor such as melanoma, head and neck, liver or kidney cancer. The specimen comprised CD4+ or CD8+ T cells sorted from blood, sampled in a trial of the OX40 agonist ivuxolimab. The chain couples TRBV18 to TRBJ1-1; 12 central bases correspond to TRBD1. The CDR3 protein sequence reads: CASSPSRDRGPYTEAFF. The DNA sequence reads TGTGCCAGCTCACCATCCCGGGACAGGGGGCCCTACACTGAAGCTTTCTTT.